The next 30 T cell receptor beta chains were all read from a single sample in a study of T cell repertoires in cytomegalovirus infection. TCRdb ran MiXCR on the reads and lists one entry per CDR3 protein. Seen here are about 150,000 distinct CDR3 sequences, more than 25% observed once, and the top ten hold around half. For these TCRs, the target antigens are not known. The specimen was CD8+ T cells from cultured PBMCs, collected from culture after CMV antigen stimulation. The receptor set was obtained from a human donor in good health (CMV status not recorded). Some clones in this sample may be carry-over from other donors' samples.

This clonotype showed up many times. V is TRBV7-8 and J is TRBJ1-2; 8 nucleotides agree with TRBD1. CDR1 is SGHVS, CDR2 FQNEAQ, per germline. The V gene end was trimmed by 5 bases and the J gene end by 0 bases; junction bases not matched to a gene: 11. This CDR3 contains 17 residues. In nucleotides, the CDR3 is TGTGCCAGCAGCCGACGGACAGGGCCCAATTCTAACTATGGCTACACCTTC. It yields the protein CASSRRTGPNSNYGYTF.

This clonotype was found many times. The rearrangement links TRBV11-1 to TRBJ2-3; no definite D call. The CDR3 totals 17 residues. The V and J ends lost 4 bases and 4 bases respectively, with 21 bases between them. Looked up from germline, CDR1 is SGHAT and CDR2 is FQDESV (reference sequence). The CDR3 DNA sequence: TGTGCCAGCAGCTCTGGCCTCCTAGAACGGATCGCAGATACGCAGTATTTT. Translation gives CASSSGLLERIADTQYF.

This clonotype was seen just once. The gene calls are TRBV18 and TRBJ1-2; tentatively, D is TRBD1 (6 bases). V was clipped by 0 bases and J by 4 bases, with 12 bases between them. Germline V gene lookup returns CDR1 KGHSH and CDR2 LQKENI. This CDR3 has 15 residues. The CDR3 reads CASSPPHEGGYGYTF. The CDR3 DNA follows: TGTGCCAGCTCACCACCACACGAGGGGGGCTATGGCTACACCTTC.

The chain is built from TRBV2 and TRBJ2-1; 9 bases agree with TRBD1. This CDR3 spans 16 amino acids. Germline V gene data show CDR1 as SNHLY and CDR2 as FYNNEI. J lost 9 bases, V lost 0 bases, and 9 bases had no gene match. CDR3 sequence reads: CASSEALDRGGAEQFF. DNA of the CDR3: TGTGCCAGCAGTGAAGCGCTCGACAGGGGGGGAGCTGAGCAGTTCTTC.

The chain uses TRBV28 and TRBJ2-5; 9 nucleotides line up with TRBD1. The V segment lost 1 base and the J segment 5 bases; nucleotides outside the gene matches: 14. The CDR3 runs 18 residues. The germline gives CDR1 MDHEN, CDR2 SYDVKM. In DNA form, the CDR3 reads TGTGCCAGCAGTTTATTTGGGACAGGGATCATGGGGCGCGAGACCCAGTACTTC. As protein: CASSLFGTGIMGRETQYF.

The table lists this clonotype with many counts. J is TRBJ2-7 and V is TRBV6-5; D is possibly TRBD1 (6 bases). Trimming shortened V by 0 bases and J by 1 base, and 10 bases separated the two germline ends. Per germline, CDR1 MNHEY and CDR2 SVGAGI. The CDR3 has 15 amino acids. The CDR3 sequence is CASSYSQDSSYEQYF. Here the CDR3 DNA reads TGTGCCAGCAGTTACTCCCAGGACAGTTCCTACGAGCAGTACTTC.

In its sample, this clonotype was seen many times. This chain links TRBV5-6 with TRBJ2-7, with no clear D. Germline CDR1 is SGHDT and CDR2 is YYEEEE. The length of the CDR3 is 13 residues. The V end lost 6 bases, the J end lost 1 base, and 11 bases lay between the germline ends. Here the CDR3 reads CASTRWVSYEQYF. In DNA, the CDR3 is TGTGCCAGCACCCGGTGGGTTTCCTACGAGCAGTACTTC.

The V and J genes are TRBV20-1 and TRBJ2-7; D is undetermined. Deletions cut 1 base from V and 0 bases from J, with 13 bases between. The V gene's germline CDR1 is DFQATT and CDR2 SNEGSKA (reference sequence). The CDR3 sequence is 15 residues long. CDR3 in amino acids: CSARGPKTVSYEQYF. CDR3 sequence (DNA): TGCAGTGCTAGAGGTCCAAAGACGGTCTCCTACGAGCAGTACTTC.

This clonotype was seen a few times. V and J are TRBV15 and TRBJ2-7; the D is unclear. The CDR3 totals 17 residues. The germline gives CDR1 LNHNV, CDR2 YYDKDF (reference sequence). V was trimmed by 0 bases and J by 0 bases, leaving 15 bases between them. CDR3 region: CATSRELRTDLSYEQYF. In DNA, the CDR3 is TGTGCCACCAGCAGAGAGTTAAGGACGGATCTCTCCTACGAGCAGTACTTC.

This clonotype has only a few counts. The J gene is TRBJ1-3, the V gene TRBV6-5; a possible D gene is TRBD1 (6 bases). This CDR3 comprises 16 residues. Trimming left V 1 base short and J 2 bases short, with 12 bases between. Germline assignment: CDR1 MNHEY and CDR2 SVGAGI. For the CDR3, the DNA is TGTGCCAGCAGTTACTTTAGCACAGGGACTGGAAACACCATATATTTT. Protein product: CASSYFSTGTGNTIYF.

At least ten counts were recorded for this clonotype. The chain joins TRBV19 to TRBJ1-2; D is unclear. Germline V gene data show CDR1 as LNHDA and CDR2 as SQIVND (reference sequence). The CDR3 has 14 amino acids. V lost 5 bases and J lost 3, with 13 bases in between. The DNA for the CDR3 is TGTGCCAGTAGTTCGTCTACTAGCCACTATGGCTACACCTTC. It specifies CASSSSTSHYGYTF.

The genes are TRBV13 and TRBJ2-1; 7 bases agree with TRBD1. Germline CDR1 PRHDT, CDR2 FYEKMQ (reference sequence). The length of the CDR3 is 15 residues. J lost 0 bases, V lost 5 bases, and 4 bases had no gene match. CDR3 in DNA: TGTGCCAGCAGCCATACAGGGGCCTCCTACAATGAGCAGTTCTTC. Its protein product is CASSHTGASYNEQFF.

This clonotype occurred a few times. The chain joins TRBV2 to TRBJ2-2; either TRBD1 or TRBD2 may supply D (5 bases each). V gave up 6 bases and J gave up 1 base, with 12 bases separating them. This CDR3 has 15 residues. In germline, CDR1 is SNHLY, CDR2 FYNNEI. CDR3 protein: CASSPGTLNTGELFF. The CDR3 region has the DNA TGTGCCAGCAGCCCCGGGACCTTGAACACCGGGGAGCTGTTTTTT.

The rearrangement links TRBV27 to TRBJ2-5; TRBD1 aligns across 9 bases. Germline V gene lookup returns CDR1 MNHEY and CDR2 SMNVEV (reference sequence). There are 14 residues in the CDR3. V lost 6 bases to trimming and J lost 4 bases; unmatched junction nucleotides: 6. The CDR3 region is CASSQGQGRETQYF. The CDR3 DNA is TGTGCCAGCAGCCAGGGACAGGGTCGAGAGACCCAGTACTTC.

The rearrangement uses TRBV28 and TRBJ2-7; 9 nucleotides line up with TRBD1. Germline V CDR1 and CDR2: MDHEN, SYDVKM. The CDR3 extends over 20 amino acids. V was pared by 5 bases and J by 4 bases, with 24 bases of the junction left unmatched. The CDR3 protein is CASSPTGTGRSASPIYEQYF. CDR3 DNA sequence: TGTGCCAGCAGTCCCACCGGGACAGGGCGCTCCGCTTCTCCGATATACGAGCAGTACTTC.

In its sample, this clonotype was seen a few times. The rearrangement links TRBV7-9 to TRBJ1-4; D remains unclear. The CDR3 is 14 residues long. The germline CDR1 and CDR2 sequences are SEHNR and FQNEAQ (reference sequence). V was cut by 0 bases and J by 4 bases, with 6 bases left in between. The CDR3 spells CASSLAGGNEKLFF. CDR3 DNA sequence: TGTGCCAGCAGCTTAGCGGGAGGTAATGAAAAACTGTTTTTT.

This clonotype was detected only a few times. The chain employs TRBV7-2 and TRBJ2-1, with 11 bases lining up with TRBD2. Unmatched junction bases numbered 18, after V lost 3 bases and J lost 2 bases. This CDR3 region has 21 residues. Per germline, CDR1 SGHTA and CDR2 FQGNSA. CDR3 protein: CASSFGPAPRLAGTAYNEQFF. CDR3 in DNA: TGTGCCAGCAGCTTTGGGCCCGCACCTCGACTAGCGGGGACAGCCTACAATGAGCAGTTCTTC.

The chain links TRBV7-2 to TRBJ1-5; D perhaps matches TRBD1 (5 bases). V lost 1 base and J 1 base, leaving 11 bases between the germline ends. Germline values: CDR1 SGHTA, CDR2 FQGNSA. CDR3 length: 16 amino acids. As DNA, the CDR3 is TGTGCCAGCAGCTTAGGGGTGGCAGGGAGCAATCAGCCCCAGCATTTT. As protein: CASSLGVAGSNQPQHF.

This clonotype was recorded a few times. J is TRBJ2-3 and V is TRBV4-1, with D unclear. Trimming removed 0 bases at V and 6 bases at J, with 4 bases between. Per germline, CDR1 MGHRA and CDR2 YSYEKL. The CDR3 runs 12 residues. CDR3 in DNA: TGCGCCAGCAGCCAAGATACTGATACGCAGTATTTT. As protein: CASSQDTDTQYF.

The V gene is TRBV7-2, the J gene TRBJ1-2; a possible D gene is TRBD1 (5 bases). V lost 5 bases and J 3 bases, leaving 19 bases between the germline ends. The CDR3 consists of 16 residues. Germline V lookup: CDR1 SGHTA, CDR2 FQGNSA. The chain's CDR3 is CASSPHRQPRDYGYTF. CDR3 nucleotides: TGTGCCAGCAGCCCACACCGACAGCCTCGCGACTATGGCTACACCTTC.

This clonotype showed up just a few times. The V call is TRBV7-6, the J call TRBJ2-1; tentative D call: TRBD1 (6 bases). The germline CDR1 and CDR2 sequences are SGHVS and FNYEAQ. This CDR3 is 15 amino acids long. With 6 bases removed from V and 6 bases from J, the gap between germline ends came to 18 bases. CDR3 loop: CASSPGGSRGNEQFF. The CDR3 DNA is TGTGCCAGCAGTCCAGGAGGCAGCAGGGGCAATGAGCAGTTCTTC. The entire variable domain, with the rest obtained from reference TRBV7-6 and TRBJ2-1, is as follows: GAGVSQSPRYKVTKRGQDVALRCDPISGHVSLYWYRQALGQGPEFLTYFNYEAQQDKSGLPNDRFSAERPEGSISTLTIQRTEQRDSAMYRCASSPGGSRGNEQFFGPGTRLTVL.

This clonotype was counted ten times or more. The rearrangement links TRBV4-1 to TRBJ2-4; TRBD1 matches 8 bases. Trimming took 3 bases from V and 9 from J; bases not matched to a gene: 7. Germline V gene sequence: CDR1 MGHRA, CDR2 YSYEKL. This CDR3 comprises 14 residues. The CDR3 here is CASSQPTGARIQYF. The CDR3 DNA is TGCGCCAGCAGCCAGCCGACAGGGGCCCGCATTCAGTACTTC.

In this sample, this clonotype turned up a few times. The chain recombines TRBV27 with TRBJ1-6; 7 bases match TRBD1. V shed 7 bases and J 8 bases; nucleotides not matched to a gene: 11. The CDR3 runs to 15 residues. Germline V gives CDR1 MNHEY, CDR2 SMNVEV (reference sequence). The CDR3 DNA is TGTGCCAGCACTCCCCGACAGGGATGGGATTCACCCCTCCACTTT. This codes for CASTPRQGWDSPLHF.

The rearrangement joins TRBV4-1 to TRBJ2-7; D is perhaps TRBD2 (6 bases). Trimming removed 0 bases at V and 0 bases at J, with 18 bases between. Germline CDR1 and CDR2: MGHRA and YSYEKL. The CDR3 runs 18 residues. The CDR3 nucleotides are TGCGCCAGCAGCCAAGATCGAGGAGGGCAAACTCTCTCCTACGAGCAGTACTTC. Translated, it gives CASSQDRGGQTLSYEQYF.

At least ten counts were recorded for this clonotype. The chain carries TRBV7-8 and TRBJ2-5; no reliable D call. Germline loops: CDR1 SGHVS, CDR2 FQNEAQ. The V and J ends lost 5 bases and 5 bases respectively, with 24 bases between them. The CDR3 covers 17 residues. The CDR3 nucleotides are TGTGCCAGCAGCCCAATAGTTATACCCGCCCCCTGGGAGACCCAGTACTTC. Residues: CASSPIVIPAPWETQYF.

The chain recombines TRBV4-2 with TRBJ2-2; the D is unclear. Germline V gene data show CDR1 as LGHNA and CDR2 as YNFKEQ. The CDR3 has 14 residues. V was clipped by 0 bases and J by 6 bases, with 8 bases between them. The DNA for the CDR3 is TGTGCCAGCAGCCAAGAGGTGGGCCCCGGGGAGCTGTTTTTT. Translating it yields CASSQEVGPGELFF.

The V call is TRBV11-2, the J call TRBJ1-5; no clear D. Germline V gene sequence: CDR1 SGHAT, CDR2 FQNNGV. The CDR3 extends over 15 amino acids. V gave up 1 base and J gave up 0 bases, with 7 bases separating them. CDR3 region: CASSLGVNSNQPQHF. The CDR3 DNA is TGTGCCAGCAGCTTAGGCGTGAATAGCAATCAGCCCCAGCATTTT. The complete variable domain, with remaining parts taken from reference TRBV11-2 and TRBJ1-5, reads EAGVAQSPRYKIIEKRQSVAFWCNPISGHATLYWYQQILGQGPKLLIQFQNNGVVDDSQLPKDRFSAERLKGVDSTLKIQPAKLEDSAVYLCASSLGVNSNQPQHFGDGTRLSIL.

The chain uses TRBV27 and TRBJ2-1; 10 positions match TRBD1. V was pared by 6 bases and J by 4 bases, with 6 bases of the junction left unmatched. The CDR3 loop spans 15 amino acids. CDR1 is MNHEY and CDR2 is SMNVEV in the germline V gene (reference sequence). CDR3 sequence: CASRVDRGPYNEQFF. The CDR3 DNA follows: TGTGCCAGCAGAGTTGACAGGGGGCCATACAATGAGCAGTTCTTC.

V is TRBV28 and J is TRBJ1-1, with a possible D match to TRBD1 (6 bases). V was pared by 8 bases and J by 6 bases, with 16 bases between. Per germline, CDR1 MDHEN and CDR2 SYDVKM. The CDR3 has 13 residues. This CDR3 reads CASGLRGFAEAFF. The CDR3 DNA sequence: TGTGCCAGCGGACTCAGGGGATTCGCTGAAGCTTTCTTT.

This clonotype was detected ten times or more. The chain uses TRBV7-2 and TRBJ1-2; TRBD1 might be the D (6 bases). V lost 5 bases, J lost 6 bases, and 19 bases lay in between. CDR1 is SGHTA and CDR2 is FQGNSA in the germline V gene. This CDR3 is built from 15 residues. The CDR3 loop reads CASSEGGGRSNGYTF. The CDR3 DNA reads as TGTGCCAGCAGCGAGGGCGGGGGGCGAAGTAATGGCTACACCTTC.